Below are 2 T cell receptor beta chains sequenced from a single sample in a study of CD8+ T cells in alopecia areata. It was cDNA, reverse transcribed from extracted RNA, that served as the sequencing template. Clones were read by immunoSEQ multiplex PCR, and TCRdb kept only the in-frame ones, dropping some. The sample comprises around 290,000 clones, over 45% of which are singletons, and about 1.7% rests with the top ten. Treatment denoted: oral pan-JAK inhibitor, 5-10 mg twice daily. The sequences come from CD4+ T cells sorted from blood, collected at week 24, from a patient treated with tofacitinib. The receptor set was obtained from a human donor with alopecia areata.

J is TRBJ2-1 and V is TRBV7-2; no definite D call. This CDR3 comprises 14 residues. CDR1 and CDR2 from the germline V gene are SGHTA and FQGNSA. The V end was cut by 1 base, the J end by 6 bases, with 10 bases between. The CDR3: CASSLGDSGNEQFF. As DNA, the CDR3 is TGTGCCAGCAGCTTAGGTGATAGTGGCAATGAGCAGTTCTTC.

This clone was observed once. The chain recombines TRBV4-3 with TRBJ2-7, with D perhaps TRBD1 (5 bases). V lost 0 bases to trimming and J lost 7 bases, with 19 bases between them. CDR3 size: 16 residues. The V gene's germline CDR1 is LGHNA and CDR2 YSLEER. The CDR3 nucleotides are TGCGCCAGCAGCCAAGATACAGGCCCGCTACCGCTAGAGCAGTACTTC. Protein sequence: CASSQDTGPLPLEQYF.